This T cell receptor beta chain was captured in a study of T cell responses to AZD1222 COVID-19 vaccine. About this clone: The antigen remains undetermined.

The V gene end was trimmed by 7 bases and the J gene end by 0 bases; junction bases not matched to a gene: 3. Germline CDR1 reads SGHRS; CDR2 reads YFSETQ. There are 15 residues in the CDR3. The method was immunoSEQ multiplex PCR; TCRdb's version includes in-frame clones alone and lacks a portion of them. In the table there are tens of thousands of clones, more than 85% of which are singletons. Study results and caveats: Nearly half of spike-specific TCRs reportedly target unmutated variant regions. All repertoire sampling was performed exclusively after the peak T cell response.

The chain recombines TRBV5-1 with TRBJ1-4; TRBD1 agrees at 10 bases. Sequenced material: peripheral blood, taken 28 days after the second AZD1222 dose. This sequence was found in an adult who received the AZD1222 COVID-19 vaccine. The CDR3 DNA is TGCGCCAGCGGGACAGGGGTAACAACTAATGAAAAACTGTTTTTT. Its protein is CASGTGVTTNEKLFF.